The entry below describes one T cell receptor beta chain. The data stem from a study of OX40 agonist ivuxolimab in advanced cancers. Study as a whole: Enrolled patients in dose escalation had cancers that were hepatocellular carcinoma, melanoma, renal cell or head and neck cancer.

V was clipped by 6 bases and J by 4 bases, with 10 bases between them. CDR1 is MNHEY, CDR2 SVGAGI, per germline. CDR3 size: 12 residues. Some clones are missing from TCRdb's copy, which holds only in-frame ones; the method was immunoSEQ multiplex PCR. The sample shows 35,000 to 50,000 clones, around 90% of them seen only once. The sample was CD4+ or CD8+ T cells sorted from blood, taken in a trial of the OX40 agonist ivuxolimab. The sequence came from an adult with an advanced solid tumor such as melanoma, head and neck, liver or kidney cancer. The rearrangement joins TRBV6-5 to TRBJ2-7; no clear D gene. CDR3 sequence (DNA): TGTGCCAGCAGAACGGCTTTGTACGAGCAGTACTTC. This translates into CASRTALYEQYF.